Listed below are T cell receptor beta chains from one sample, sequenced in a study of T-cell reconstitution after alpha-beta-depleted transplantation in children. TCRdb analysed the PCR reads with MiXCR anew, one entry per CDR3 protein. Altogether hundreds of thousands of distinct CDR3 sequences are present, 13% being singletons, with the ten largest covering roughly 0.77%. Sequencing was performed on PBMCs, taken before TCRalphabeta/CD19-depleted stem cell transplant. These receptors were taken from a girl aged 2-10 years with congenital amegakaryocytic thrombocytopenia, due to receive a stem cell transplant. Each CDR3 is given without its conserved first and last residue.

cdr3_length,j_call,v_call,cdr3_aa
11,TRBJ2-7,TRBV10-3,AIEASGSAEQY
13,TRBJ2-3,TRBV7-9,ASSLATASTDTQY
13,TRBJ1-1,TRBV27,ASSPTRSGFTEAF
18,TRBJ2-1,TRBV5-1,ASSLLAGGFLGLSYNEQF
11,TRBJ2-7,TRBV5-1,ASSLGQVYEQY
13,TRBJ2-1,TRBV9,ASSAGRSSYNEQF
11,TRBJ2-3,TRBV20-1,SARSGRIDTQY
11,TRBJ2-3,TRBV4-1,ASSHLLADTQY
13,TRBJ2-1,TRBV7-2,ASSLEASGRDEQF
13,TRBJ1-1,TRBV7-8,ASSLARTVDTEAF
9,TRBJ2-5,TRBV20-1,SAREGETQY
14,TRBJ2-7,TRBV3-1,ASSQDVSGPNNEQY
18,TRBJ2-5,TRBV7-8,ASSLGQLRLATRVRETQY
17,TRBJ2-1,TRBV5-1,ASSSRLLSSGSSYNEQF
14,TRBJ2-6,TRBV27,ATGTNGGSGANVLT
11,TRBJ2-7,TRBV20-1,SGGTRSLHEQY
13,TRBJ2-7,TRBV10-3,AISDSRGSTYEQY
13,TRBJ2-3,TRBV5-1,ASSEVGGDWDTQY